These T cell receptor beta chains were read from a single sample in a study of cytomegalovirus exposure and HLA in healthy donors. Generated by immunoSEQ multiplex PCR, the TCRdb table keeps only in-frame clones and is missing some. The table records some 150,000 clones, 76% of them present only once. Sequenced: PBMCs. The receptors were sampled from a female donor in good health and CMV-seropositive. CDR3s include the opening cysteine and the closing phenylalanine or tryptophan. D genes are given only for firm matches. Size is omitted from some rows. Given values are once, few, many or a class for expanded clones.

CDR3,DNA,size,V,D,J
CASSKLAGGNTGELFF,TGCGCCAGCAGCAAACTAGCGGGGGGTAACACCGGGGAGCTGTTTTTT,NA,TRBV5-1,TRBD2,TRBJ2-2
CASSFLPGQGKTQYF,TGTGCCAGCAGTTTTCTTCCGGGCCAGGGGAAGACCCAGTACTTC,NA,TRBV28,NA,TRBJ2-5
CASRRGSDRAYGYTF,TGTGCCAGCAGGCGAGGGTCCGACAGGGCTTATGGCTACACCTTC,NA,TRBV2,TRBD1,TRBJ1-2
CASSSEQGSGYTF,TGTGCCAGCAGCTCCGAACAGGGGTCTGGCTACACCTTC,NA,TRBV7-6,TRBD1,TRBJ1-2
CASSESDRNTEAFF,TGTGCCAGCAGTGAATCTGACAGGAACACTGAAGCTTTCTTT,NA,TRBV25-1,NA,TRBJ1-1
CATSGQGVTNYGYTF,TGTGCCACCAGCGGGCAGGGGGTTACTAACTATGGCTACACCTTC,NA,TRBV10-3,TRBD1,TRBJ1-2
CASSVDAGSSYEQYF,TGTGCCAGCAGCGTAGATGCAGGAAGCTCCTACGAGCAGTACTTC,NA,TRBV9,NA,TRBJ2-7
CASSGRGTSGVVTQYF,TGTGCCAGCAGCGGTAGAGGGACTAGCGGGGTGGTTACGCAGTATTTT,NA,TRBV7-2,TRBD2,TRBJ2-3
CASSQRQGGGYEQYF,TGCGCCAGCAGCCAAAGACAGGGGGGGGGTTACGAGCAGTACTTC,NA,TRBV5-1,TRBD1,TRBJ2-7
CASSINSMNTEAFF,TGTGCCAGTAGTATAAACAGCATGAACACTGAAGCTTTCTTT,NA,TRBV19,NA,TRBJ1-1
CASSFGQGRGEQYF,TGTGCCAGCAGTTTCGGACAGGGACGGGGCGAGCAGTACTTC,NA,TRBV28,TRBD1,TRBJ2-7
CASSQALGGGSGELFF,TGCGCCAGCAGCCAAGCCCTTGGAGGTGGATCCGGGGAGCTGTTTTTT,few,TRBV4-1,NA,TRBJ2-2
CASSLFPQSTDTQYF,TGTGCCAGCAGCTTATTCCCCCAGAGCACAGATACGCAGTATTTT,NA,TRBV7-8,NA,TRBJ2-3
CASSQRTGNYEQYF,TGCGCCAGCAGCCAACGGACAGGAAACTACGAGCAGTACTTC,few,TRBV4-1,TRBD1,TRBJ2-7
CASSLGLPDTEAFF,TGTGCCAGCAGTCTGGGACTCCCGGACACTGAAGCTTTCTTT,once,TRBV6-5,NA,TRBJ1-1
CASSFRPGVANNYGYTF,TGTGCCAGCAGCTTTAGACCGGGAGTCGCCAATAACTATGGCTACACCTTC,NA,TRBV5-4,NA,TRBJ1-2
CASSFDRDEQYF,TGTGCCAGCAGCTTTGATCGCGACGAGCAGTACTTC,NA,TRBV7-2,NA,TRBJ2-7
CASSSTGAPNYGYTF,TGTGCCAGCAGTTCTACAGGGGCCCCTAACTATGGCTACACCTTC,NA,TRBV6-5,TRBD1,TRBJ1-2
CAISEPDRGYTDTQYF,TGTGCCATCAGTGAGCCGGACAGGGGTTACACAGATACGCAGTATTTT,NA,TRBV10-3,TRBD1,TRBJ2-3
CASSSGDSYEQYF,TGTGCCAGCAGTTCAGGGGATTCCTACGAGCAGTACTTC,NA,TRBV7-9,NA,TRBJ2-7
CASSSRRSSTDTQYF,TGTGCCAGTAGTTCGAGAAGATCTAGCACAGATACGCAGTATTTT,NA,TRBV19,NA,TRBJ2-3
CASSPRGSSYEQYF,TGTGCCAGCAGCCCACGCGGGTCCTCCTACGAGCAGTACTTC,NA,TRBV7-2,NA,TRBJ2-7
CASSLVPSGNTGELFF,TGTGCCAGCAGCTTAGTTCCTAGCGGGAACACCGGGGAGCTGTTTTTT,once,TRBV7-2,TRBD2,TRBJ2-2
CASSILTGSGQYNEQFF,TGTGCCAGCAGCATCCTCACAGGGAGCGGCCAATACAATGAGCAGTTCTTC,NA,TRBV5-6,NA,TRBJ2-1
CASSSHSNQPQHF,TGTGCCAGCAGTTCCCATAGCAATCAGCCCCAGCATTTT,NA,TRBV6-5,NA,TRBJ1-5
CASSQGLEDLLEKLFF,TGTGCCAGCAGCCAGGGCTTGGAGGACCTCCTAGAAAAACTGTTTTTT,NA,TRBV4-2,NA,TRBJ1-4
CATMTGRKTEAFF,TGTGCCACCATGACAGGGCGGAAGACTGAAGCTTTCTTT,NA,TRBV14,TRBD1,TRBJ1-1
CASTSRGDRASETQYF,TGTGCCAGCACCTCTCGCGGTGACAGGGCCTCAGAGACCCAGTACTTC,once,TRBV7-9,TRBD1,TRBJ2-5
CASRDYQGGAFF,TGTGCCAGCAGGGATTACCAGGGGGGAGCTTTCTTT,NA,TRBV27,TRBD1,TRBJ1-1
CASSWSVNTDTQYF,TGTGCCAGCAGTTGGTCGGTGAACACAGATACGCAGTATTTT,NA,TRBV6-1,NA,TRBJ2-3
CASSRVQGNTGELFF,TGTGCCAGCAGTCGGGTACAGGGGAACACCGGGGAGCTGTTTTTT,NA,TRBV6-5,NA,TRBJ2-2
CASSRPGTENEKPFF,TGTGCCAGCAGTCGCCCCGGGACAGAGAATGAAAAACCGTTTTTT,NA,TRBV6-6,TRBD1,TRBJ1-4
CASSQRTVSSYEQYF,TGTGCCAGCAGCCAGCGGACGGTTAGCTCCTACGAGCAGTACTTC,NA,TRBV7-2,NA,TRBJ2-7
CASSAQAMNTEAFF,TGTGCCAGTAGTGCACAGGCCATGAACACTGAAGCTTTCTTT,NA,TRBV19,NA,TRBJ1-1
CASSLGGRSGELFF,TGCGCCAGCAGCTTGGGCGGGAGAAGCGGGGAGCTGTTTTTT,NA,TRBV5-1,TRBD2,TRBJ2-2
CASSFRVTGELFF,TGTGCCAGCAGTTTTCGGGTCACCGGGGAGCTGTTTTTT,NA,TRBV27,NA,TRBJ2-2
CASRELAGAYEQYF,TGCGCCAGCCGAGAGCTAGCGGGGGCCTACGAGCAGTACTTC,NA,TRBV10-2,TRBD2,TRBJ2-7
CASSYAGGEQETQYF,TGTGCCAGCAGTTATGCGGGAGGGGAGCAAGAGACCCAGTACTTC,NA,TRBV6-5,TRBD2,TRBJ2-5
CASRGTSGSYNEQFF,TGTGCCAGCAGGGGGACTAGCGGCTCCTACAATGAGCAGTTCTTC,NA,TRBV6-1,TRBD2,TRBJ2-1
CASSLLQGNTEAFF,TGTGCCAGCAGCTTACTTCAGGGGAACACTGAAGCTTTCTTT,once,TRBV7-9,NA,TRBJ1-1
CASSLLVQQFF,TGTGCCAGCAGCTTATTAGTACAGCAGTTCTTC,NA,TRBV7-2,NA,TRBJ2-1
CASSLQTSPAPYNEQFF,TGTGCCAGTAGTCTCCAGACTAGCCCAGCTCCTTACAATGAGCAGTTCTTC,NA,TRBV19,TRBD2,TRBJ2-1
CASSFEQGGNTEAFF,TGTGCCAGCAGTTTCGAACAGGGGGGTAACACTGAAGCTTTCTTT,NA,TRBV6-6,TRBD1,TRBJ1-1
CSVGQGENQPQHF,TGCAGCGTTGGGCAGGGGGAGAATCAGCCCCAGCATTTT,NA,TRBV29-1,TRBD1,TRBJ1-5
CASSPLRGGARETQYF,TGCGCCAGCAGCCCTCTCCGGGGGGGGGCCCGAGAGACCCAGTACTTC,NA,TRBV4-1,TRBD2,TRBJ2-5
CSVQDRKGVGAYNEQFF,TGCAGCGTTCAGGACAGAAAGGGGGTGGGAGCCTACAATGAGCAGTTCTTC,NA,TRBV29-1,NA,TRBJ2-1
CASSIQGTEAFF,TGTGCCAGTAGTATACAGGGAACTGAAGCTTTCTTT,NA,TRBV19,NA,TRBJ1-1
CASSLTRDRGNEQFF,TGTGCCAGCAGCTTAACCCGGGACAGAGGGAATGAGCAGTTCTTC,NA,TRBV7-3,TRBD1,TRBJ2-1
CASRGGPSEGYTF,TGTGCCAGCAGGGGGGGGCCTTCCGAGGGCTACACCTTC,NA,TRBV28,NA,TRBJ1-2